This T cell receptor (beta chain) was sequenced in a study of identical twins. Whole-study results and caveats: The study found weaker excess twin sharing in beta out-of-frame sequences. Cross-sectional statistical analysis, not tracking of the same donors, underpinned the conclusions.

TCRdb itself ran the 5' RACE reads through MiXCR, one entry per CDR3 protein. The sample holds hundreds of thousands of distinct CDR3 sequences, 18% seen once. Deletions cut 1 base from V and 9 bases from J, with 13 bases between. The CDR3 is 14 residues long. Germline loops: CDR1 SGHAT, CDR2 FQNNGV. Concerning this clonotype: What it binds is unknown.

The same sample was also used in a study of T cells expressing NK-cell markers.

V is TRBV11-2 and J is TRBJ2-1; TRBD2 might be the D (5 bases). The sequencing sample was made of PBMCs. This TCR came from a woman in her late teens or twenties in good health. Here the CDR3 reads CASSLVIGSGEQFF. The CDR3 region has the DNA TGTGCCAGCAGCTTAGTCATCGGCAGCGGTGAGCAGTTCTTC.